Sequencing of this TCR beta chain was carried out in a study of response to subunit inactivated influenza vaccine. TCRdb used MiXCR to reprocess the RT-PCR reads, holding one entry per CDR3 protein. The sample has roughly 570,000 distinct CDR3 sequences; roughly 13% are singletons. Overall study results and limits: Only a handful of new T cells, the authors suggested, are recruited with each seasonal influenza vaccination.

This CDR3 comprises 14 residues. With 0 bases removed from V and 7 bases from J, the gap between germline ends came to 14 bases. CDR1 and CDR2 (germline): SGHRS, YFSETQ. This clonotype showed up just a few times. Its antigen is unknown. The clonotype comes from a man aged 50 to 60 who received an inactivated influenza vaccine. The chain carries TRBV5-1 and TRBJ2-7; no clear D. Sequencing used PBMCs from blood, obtained 45 days after vaccination. DNA of the CDR3: TGCGCCAGCAGCTTGGTATCTACGGCCAAAGAGCAGTACTTC. Its protein is CASSLVSTAKEQYF.